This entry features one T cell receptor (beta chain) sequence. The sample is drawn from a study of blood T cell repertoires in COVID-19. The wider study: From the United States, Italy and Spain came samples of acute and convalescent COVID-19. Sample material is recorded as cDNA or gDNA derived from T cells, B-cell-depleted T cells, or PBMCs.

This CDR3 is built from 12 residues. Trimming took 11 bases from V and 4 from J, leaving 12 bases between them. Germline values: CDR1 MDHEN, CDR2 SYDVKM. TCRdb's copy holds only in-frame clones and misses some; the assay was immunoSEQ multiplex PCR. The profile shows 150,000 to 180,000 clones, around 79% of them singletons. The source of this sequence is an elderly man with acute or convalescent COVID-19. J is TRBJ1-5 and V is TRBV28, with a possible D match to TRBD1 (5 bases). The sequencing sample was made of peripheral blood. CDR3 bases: TGTGCCGGGGGGAGAGCAAATCAGCCCCAGCATTTT. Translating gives CAGGRANQPQHF.